Presented here are 8 T cell receptor beta chains from one specimen sequenced in a study of blood T cell repertoires in COVID-19 (dated by TCRdb to 2018 to 2020). The receptor library was made with the immunoSEQ multiplex PCR assay. TCRdb mirrors the immuneACCESS table, restricted to in-frame sequences. Some clones are absent from its copies; in checked studies, under half trace to an unresolved V gene, and the reason for the others is unknown. A total of around 190,000 clones appear in this sample, roughly 84% of them only once. The ten largest clones capture less than 15% of the sample. The sample was peripheral blood. The receptors were gathered from a human donor in a cohort sampled during active COVID-19.

V and J are TRBV2 and TRBJ2-5, with a possible D match to TRBD1 (5 bases). The V end was cut by 10 bases, the J end by 0 bases, with 21 bases between. This CDR3 region has 16 residues. Per the germline V gene, CDR1 is SNHLY and CDR2 is FYNNEI. CDR3 sequence (DNA): TGTGCCACAGAAAAAAGGGAAAAGGGGTACCAAGAGACCCAGTACTTC. This translates into CATEKREKGYQETQYF.

The V gene is TRBV19, the J gene TRBJ2-2, with D perhaps TRBD2 (5 bases). The germline V and J ends were trimmed by 5 bases and 0 bases, with 10 bases remaining between them. Germline assignment: CDR1 LNHDA and CDR2 SQIVND (reference sequence). CDR3 length: 15 amino acids. The CDR3 loop reads CASSGTRANTGELFF. CDR3 nucleotides: TGTGCCAGTAGTGGAACTAGGGCGAACACCGGGGAGCTGTTTTTT.

The V call is TRBV28, the J call TRBJ2-1, with D maybe TRBD1 (6 bases). This CDR3 is 16 amino acids long. CDR1 and CDR2 (germline): MDHEN, SYDVKM. V lost 1 base to trimming and J lost 3 bases, with 13 bases between them. CDR3 nucleotides: TGTGCCAGCAGTTTATTATCCGGACAGATCTACAATGAGCAGTTCTTC. Protein sequence: CASSLLSGQIYNEQFF.

The chain combines TRBV21-1 with TRBJ1-2. TRBV21-1 is assigned pseudogene status. The CDR3 is made up of 18 amino acids. CDR3 nucleotides: TGTGCCAGCAGCCGAAAGCAATGTGCCGCTGAGGCCAACTATGGCTACACCTTC. It codes for CASSRKQCAAEANYGYTF.

This chain links TRBV11-2 with TRBJ2-1; 10 nucleotides match TRBD2. This CDR3 is 15 amino acids long. V was clipped by 1 base and J by 8 bases; unmatched bases: 5. Germline CDR1 SGHAT, CDR2 FQNNGV. CDR3 sequence reads: CASSLAPGLADEQFF. As DNA, the CDR3 is TGTGCCAGCAGCTTAGCTCCAGGACTAGCGGATGAGCAGTTCTTC.

The chain joins TRBV2 to TRBJ2-3; 7 nucleotides agree with TRBD2. The CDR3 is 15 amino acids. Germline values: CDR1 SNHLY, CDR2 FYNNEI. V was clipped by 2 bases and J by 3 bases; unmatched bases: 5. The CDR3 region has the DNA TGTGCCAGCAGTGAATTGGCGGGAGAGACAGATACGCAGTATTTT. This gives the protein CASSELAGETDTQYF.

The chain recombines TRBV5-1 with TRBJ2-1, with 8 bases aligning to TRBD1. V trimming: 1 base; J trimming: 5 bases; junction bases outside the gene matches: 11. Germline CDR1 and CDR2: SGHRS and YFSETQ. This CDR3 is 17 amino acids long. The CDR3 region has the DNA TGCGCCAGCAGCTTGAACAGGACAGGGTTGTCCCACAATGAGCAGTTCTTC. Its translation is CASSLNRTGLSHNEQFF.

The rearrangement links TRBV19 to TRBJ2-6; D is uncertain. Trimming pared 6 bases from V and 0 bases from J, leaving 6 bases between. CDR3 size: 14 residues. Germline CDR1 is LNHDA and CDR2 is SQIVND (reference sequence). The CDR3 loop reads CASSRVSGANVLTF. In DNA, the CDR3 is TGTGCCAGTAGCCGGGTCTCTGGGGCCAACGTCCTGACTTTC.